The clone carrying this T cell receptor beta chain was detected only once. No antigen is known for it. The ends were cut back, 6 bases at V and 2 bases at J, with 14 bases in the middle. The CDR3 is 15 amino acids. The germline V gene has CDR1 MNHEY and CDR2 SVGAGI. Exclusion applied to patients with autoimmune disease history or systemic immunosuppression. These data belong to a study of OX40 agonist ivuxolimab in advanced cancers. Overall study results and limits: Expanded clones belonging to CD8+ T cells outnumbered, on average, those of CD4+.

Sequencing used immunoSEQ multiplex PCR; TCRdb keeps in-frame clones, though not all of them. Of roughly 86,000 clones listed, around nine tenths are singletons. This sequence joins TRBV6-5 and TRBJ1-3; the D is unclear. The TCR sequence derives from an adult with an advanced solid tumor such as melanoma, head and neck, liver or kidney cancer. The source material was CD4+ or CD8+ T cells sorted from blood, sampled in a trial of the OX40 agonist ivuxolimab. The CDR3 coding sequence is TGTGCCAGCAGAGCAGGAGCCGCCCCTGGAAACACCATATATTTT. Protein sequence: CASRAGAAPGNTIYF.